The sample holds a few counts of the clone carrying this TCR beta chain. Deletions cut 0 bases from V and 8 bases from J, with 16 bases between. The germline V gene encodes CDR1 MNHNY and CDR2 SVGAGI (reference sequence). The CDR3 covers 16 residues. Produced via immunoSEQ multiplex PCR; TCRdb's table is partial and in-frame only. The data contain over 7,500 clones, around two thirds of them singletons. These data belong to a study of T cells in narcolepsy. The material sequenced was CD45RA- memory CD8+ T cells from PBMCs. This clonotype originated in a human donor with narcolepsy. The rearrangement uses TRBV6-6 and TRBJ1-4; D ambiguous. In nucleotides, the CDR3 is TGTGCCAGCAGTTACTCGGACTTAAGCTTTGGGGAAAAACTGTTTTTT. Amino acid sequence: CASSYSDLSFGEKLFF.